These T cell receptor beta chains were read from a single sample in a study of tumor-infiltrating lymphocytes in primary liver carcinoma. A single record per CDR3 protein comes from TCRdb applying MiXCR to the multiplex PCR reads. The table shows about 26,000 distinct CDR3 sequences, with nearly 80% occurring only once. What was sequenced was liver tumor tissue from sampling region 3. These receptors were obtained from a man aged 40-55 years with primary liver carcinoma and hepatitis B virus infection. CDR3s include the opening cysteine and the closing phenylalanine or tryptophan. The D gene is left open where the match is weak. Clone size appears in some rows only: once, few, many, or a class for an expanded clone.

TRBV5-4,TRBJ2-2,TRBD1,NA,CANRGMVTGELFF,TGTGCCAACAGGGGGATGGTGACCGGGGAGCTGTTTTTT
TRBV25-1,TRBJ2-1,NA,many,CASSAKGGGRASEQFF,TGTGCCAGCAGTGCGAAGGGGGGAGGGAGGGCGAGTGAGCAGTTCTTC
TRBV5-4,TRBJ2-7,TRBD2,NA,CASSLGGLAVDSYGQYF,TGTGCCAGCAGCTTGGGGGGACTAGCGGTAGATTCCTACGGCCAGTACTTC
TRBV11-2,TRBJ2-7,NA,NA,CASSLDLGGWELYF,TGTGCCAGCAGTTTAGATCTTGGTGGATGGGAGCTGTATTTC
TRBV6-5,TRBJ2-7,TRBD1,NA,CASKPGQAASFYEQYF,TGTGCCAGCAAGCCCGGACAGGCAGCATCCTTTTACGAACAATACTTC
TRBV18,TRBJ2-7,TRBD2,many,CASSPGAGGYEQYF,TGTGCCAGCTCACCGGGCGCGGGAGGATATGAGCAGTACTTC
TRBV12-3/TRBV12-4,TRBJ1-5,NA,NA,CANSFGQGSNQCQHF,TGTGCCAACAGTTTTGGGCAAGGAAGCAATCAGTGCCAGCATTTT
TRBV4-3,TRBJ2-7,NA,NA,CAGSQDWETLYEQYF,TGCGCCGGCAGCCAAGATTGGGAGACTCTCTACGAGCAGTACTTC
TRBV11-1,TRBJ2-3,NA,NA,CTSSLAVGASDTQYF,TGTACCAGCAGCTTAGCAGTGGGAGCTTCAGATACGCAGTATTTT
TRBV7-9,TRBJ1-2,NA,once,CASSPEGRLSQYGYIF,TGTGCCAGCAGCCCAGAGGGCAGGCTATCCCAGTATGGCTACATCTTC
TRBV18,TRBJ2-7,NA,few,CTSSPTVSYEQYF,TGTACCAGCTCACCGACAGTTTCCTACGAGCAGTACTTC
TRBV10-3,TRBJ2-1,NA,NA,CAISSPWYEQFF,TGTGCCATCAGCTCCCCTTGGTATGAACAGTTCTTC
TRBV6-6,TRBJ2-7,NA,once,CVSSGGAGCIGQYF,TGTGTCAGCAGCGGTGGAGCGGGCTGTATCGGGCAGTACTTC
TRBV28,TRBJ2-7,NA,NA,CVGTLGGQGAYEQYF,TGTGTCGGCACTTTAGGGGGGCAGGGGGCCTACGAGCAGTACTTC
TRBV28,TRBJ2-5,TRBD2,NA,CASSSSSSGPNF,TGTGCCAGCAGTTCTTCTTCTAGCGGGCCTAACTTT
TRBV11-2,TRBJ2-5,TRBD2,NA,CASNQTPGGGQETQYF,TGTGCCAGCAACCAAACTCCTGGCGGGGGTCAAGAGACCCAGTATTTC
TRBV4-3,TRBJ2-7,NA,NA,CAISQDLGRRPYGQYF,TGCGCCATCAGCCAAGATTTGGGCAGGAGACCCTACGGGCAGTACTTC
TRBV11-2,TRBJ2-1,NA,NA,CASSLYRLLGKQLF,TGTGCCAGCAGCTTATACCGGCTACTTGGTAAGCAGCTCTTC
TRBV7-8,TRBJ2-1,NA,NA,CASSYDFGDTYNEQFF,TGTGCCAGCAGCTATGACTTCGGCGATACCTACAATGAGCAGTTCTTC
TRBV6-5,TRBJ1-4,NA,NA,CASSYSWGTNEKLFF,TGTGCCAGCAGTTACTCCTGGGGGACCAATGAAAAACTGTTTTTT
TRBV5-5,TRBJ2-1,TRBD1,NA,CTGSHGQGSYNEQFF,TGTACCGGTAGCCATGGACAGGGTTCCTACAATGAGCAGTTCTTC
TRBV14,TRBJ1-1,NA,NA,CASSQVGRGGNAEAFF,TGTGCCAGCAGTCAAGTTGGCAGGGGAGGGAACGCTGAAGCTTTCTTT
TRBV7-8,TRBJ2-3,TRBD1,NA,CASSLADRGPADTQYF,TGTGCCAGCAGCTTAGCAGACAGGGGCCCGGCGGATACGCAGTATTTT
TRBV11-2,TRBJ2-3,NA,NA,CMSSYRTADTQYF,TGTATGAGCAGCTACAGAACGGCAGATACGCAGTATTTT